The rows below give T cell receptor beta chains drawn from one sample of a study of blood T cell repertoires in COVID-19. Clones were read by immunoSEQ multiplex PCR, and TCRdb kept only the in-frame ones, dropping some. There are some 270,000 clones in the sample; 70% to 90% occur only once, and about 6.2% lies in the top ten. Sequences were obtained from PBMCs or T cells enriched from blood (not recorded which). All receptors derive from a woman aged 45 to 65 who had been exposed to COVID-19. Both conserved end residues are part of each CDR3. The order of the fields is V gene, clone size, J gene, D gene, CDR3 length, CDR3 DNA, CDR3 protein. A D gene is named only where the DNA matches it firmly. The size of a clone is reported for some rows only, either as once, few or many, or as a class for expanded clones.

TRBV6-2/TRBV6-3	NA	TRBJ2-1	NA	17	TGTGCCAGCAGTTATGGTCGGACAGCCCAACGGCACAATGAGCAGTTCTTC	CASSYGRTAQRHNEQFF
TRBV6-2/TRBV6-3	NA	TRBJ1-5	TRBD1	13	TGTGCCAGCAGTAGGACAGGAGATCAGCCCCAGCATTTT	CASSRTGDQPQHF
TRBV5-6	NA	TRBJ1-2	NA	13	TGTGCCAGCAGCCCCGTGGGGGGGGATGGCTACACCTTC	CASSPVGGDGYTF
TRBV5-4	once	TRBJ1-2	NA	13	TGTGCCAGCACCGTTCAAGGAGGCTATGGCTACACCTTC	CASTVQGGYGYTF
TRBV10-2	NA	TRBJ2-2	NA	14	TGCGCCAGCAGTGTTCTGGAGGAGGCCGGGGAGCTGTTTTTT	CASSVLEEAGELFF
TRBV6-5	NA	TRBJ1-1	NA	16	TGTGCCAGCAGTTACTCGGCAGGGCAGGTGAACACTGAAGCTTTCTTT	CASSYSAGQVNTEAFF
TRBV5-4	NA	TRBJ2-7	TRBD1	15	TGTGCCAGCAGCTTGGAGGTCGGGACAGCCTACGAGCAGTACTTC	CASSLEVGTAYEQYF
TRBV9	NA	TRBJ1-2	TRBD1	15	TGTGCCAGCAGCGAACGAGGGGGCCAAAACTATGGCTACACCTTC	CASSERGGQNYGYTF
TRBV28	NA	TRBJ1-1	NA	16	TGTGCCAGCAGTTTAGCCCAGGCGAGACTGAACACTGAAGCTTTCTTT	CASSLAQARLNTEAFF
TRBV27	NA	TRBJ2-7	TRBD1	14	TGTGCCAGCAGTTACGACAGGGCCTCCTACGAGCAGTACTTC	CASSYDRASYEQYF
TRBV18	NA	TRBJ1-6	TRBD1	14	TGTGCCAGCTCACCACAGGGGGCAAATTCACCCCTCCACTTT	CASSPQGANSPLHF
TRBV11-2	NA	TRBJ2-3	NA	15	TGTGCCAGCAGCTTAGGTCGGACTCTGCCAGATACGCAGTATTTT	CASSLGRTLPDTQYF
TRBV28	NA	TRBJ1-2	NA	13	TGTGCCAGCAGTATCCACAGGGTACGTGGCTACACCTTC	CASSIHRVRGYTF
TRBV6-5	NA	TRBJ1-5	TRBD1	15	TGTGCCAGCAGGAGGGTCCAGGGGGTCAATCAGCCCCAGCATTTT	CASRRVQGVNQPQHF
TRBV11-2	few	TRBJ1-2	NA	15	TGTGCCAGCAGCTTAGCCCCGCGACAGACCTATGGCTACACCTTC	CASSLAPRQTYGYTF
TRBV12-5	NA	TRBJ1-2	TRBD1	15	TGTGCTAGTGGGGGGGACAGGGGAGGTTCCTATGGCTACACCTTC	CASGGDRGGSYGYTF
TRBV18	NA	TRBJ1-3	NA	14	TGTGCCAGCTCACCAGGGCGCTCTGGAAACACCATATATTTT	CASSPGRSGNTIYF
TRBV20-1	NA	TRBJ2-5	NA	11	TGCAGTGCCTCAGGGCAAGAGACCCAGTACTTC	CSASGQETQYF
TRBV28	NA	TRBJ1-1	NA	16	TGTGCCAGCAGTTTGGGGGGGATACGTATTTACCCTGAAGCTTTCTTT	CASSLGGIRIYPEAFF
TRBV18	NA	TRBJ2-3	TRBD2	18	TGTGCCAGCTCACCTATGCCCCCGGGACTAGCGGGGGCAGATACGCAGTATTTT	CASSPMPPGLAGADTQYF
TRBV27	NA	TRBJ2-3	NA	18	TGTGCCAGCAGTCTGTCTTATCCTACAGCCATGGTCGCAGATACGCAGTATTTT	CASSLSYPTAMVADTQYF
TRBV7-9	NA	TRBJ2-5	TRBD1	15	TGTGCCAGCAGCTTTCAAGGACAGGGGGTAGAGACCCAGTACTTC	CASSFQGQGVETQYF
TRBV10-3	NA	TRBJ2-3	NA	15	TGTGCCATCAGGGTATCAGGGGAAAGCACAGATACGCAGTATTTT	CAIRVSGESTDTQYF
TRBV19	many	TRBJ2-5	TRBD2	18	TGTGCCAGTAGTATATTTGCCGGGACTAGCGGGAACCAAGAGACCCAGTACTTC	CASSIFAGTSGNQETQYF